This T cell receptor beta chain was sequenced during a study of cytomegalovirus exposure and HLA in healthy donors. Study findings and constraints: Previous analysis showed most TCR beta V segments were productive about 87% or about 30% of the time.

Amplification used 60 Vbeta primers and 13 Jbeta primers. The data were produced by immunoSEQ multiplex PCR, yet TCRdb's version contains in-frame clones alone and is incomplete. This table has 110,000 to 150,000 clones, 60% to 85% appearing once. Worth noting for this clone: Its antigen remains unidentified.

This CDR3 is built from 12 residues. Per the germline V gene, CDR1 is KGHSH and CDR2 is LQKENI. Trimming removed 3 bases from V and 8 bases from J, with 10 bases in between. Material: PBMCs. The receptor comes from a man aged 25-40 years in good health and CMV-seronegative. V is TRBV18 and J is TRBJ1-2; tentatively, D is TRBD1 (6 bases). The CDR3 DNA reads as TGTGCCAGCTCACCTCAGGGGAACGGCTACACCTTC. It encodes CASSPQGNGYTF.